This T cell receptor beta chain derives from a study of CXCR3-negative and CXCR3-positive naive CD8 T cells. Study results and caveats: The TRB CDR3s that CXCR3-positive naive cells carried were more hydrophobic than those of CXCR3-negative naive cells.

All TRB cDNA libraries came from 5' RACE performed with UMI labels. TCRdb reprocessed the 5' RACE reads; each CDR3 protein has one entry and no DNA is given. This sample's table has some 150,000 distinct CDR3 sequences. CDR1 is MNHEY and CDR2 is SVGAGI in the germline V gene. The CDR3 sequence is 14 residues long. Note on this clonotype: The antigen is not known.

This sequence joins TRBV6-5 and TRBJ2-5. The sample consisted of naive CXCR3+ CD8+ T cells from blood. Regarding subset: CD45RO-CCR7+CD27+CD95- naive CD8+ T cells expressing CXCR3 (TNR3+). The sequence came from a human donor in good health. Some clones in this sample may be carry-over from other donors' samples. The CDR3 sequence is CASSPYIFQETQYF.